This T cell receptor (beta chain) derives from a study of blood T cells in healthy people across ages. Notes on the study in general: Changes in expanded clonotypes were possibly confounded, as the CMV status of donors was unknown.

Germline CDR1 is DFQATT and CDR2 is SNEGSKA (reference sequence). The CDR3 sequence is 11 residues long. The trim removed 7 bases at V and 7 bases at J, leaving 6 bases unmatched. Points on this clonotype: The antigen remains unidentified.

Donors ranged from 6 to 90 years old and were healthy Caucasians in Russia. PBMCs were isolated at a quantity of at least 6 million per sample. Combining a sample-barcoded 5' primer with a J-beta primer mix, a second PCR ran for roughly 7 to 11 cycles. TCRdb analysed the 5' RACE reads with MiXCR anew, one entry per CDR3 protein. The sample shows 1.5 million to 2 million distinct CDR3 sequences, about 50% of them seen only once. This sequence was found in a woman in her 40s in good health. The genes are TRBV20-1 and TRBJ2-5, with 7 bases identical to TRBD2. The sequencing input was blood. The CDR3 is CSVGGEGTQYF. The CDR3 DNA follows: TGCAGTGTTGGCGGGGAGGGGACCCAGTACTTC.